This T cell receptor (beta chain) emerged from a study of shared clonotypes between healthy human individuals. Each donor was a Caucasian adult residing in Nashville, Tennessee. Worth noting for this clone: The target antigen is unknown.

Broader study findings: Non-shared clonotypes had lower generation probabilities than clonotypes shared by all four sorted-subset donors. Clonotype sharing among donors was thought likely to change with sequencing depth.

Each subset's genomic DNA was split evenly across several immunoSEQ plates. Method: immunoSEQ multiplex PCR; TCRdb's copy keeps in-frame clones and lacks some. Here the sample spans approximately 180,000 clones, approximately 92% being singletons. The CDR3 spans 14 residues. V dropped 10 bases and J dropped 4; count of bases not matched to a gene: 11. The germline V gene has CDR1 MDHEN and CDR2 SYDVKM. The sequencing input was naive CD4+ T cells sorted from blood. Indicated subset: CD45RA+ positively selected. The rearrangement links TRBV28 to TRBJ1-1; 8 bases align to TRBD1. The receptor comes from a woman aged 25 to 45 in good health. CDR3 sequence: CAIIQGVASTEAFF. Here the CDR3 DNA reads TGTGCCATTATACAGGGGGTCGCGAGCACTGAAGCTTTCTTT.